A selection of T cell receptor beta chains follows, all from one sample in a study of blood T cell repertoires in COVID-19. The data were produced by immunoSEQ multiplex PCR, yet TCRdb's version contains in-frame clones alone and is incomplete. The table has over 25,000 clones, 89% seen once. Sequenced input: peripheral blood. These receptors all come from a human donor in a cohort sampled during active COVID-19. CDR3s include the opening cysteine and the closing phenylalanine or tryptophan. Each record gives: clone size, D gene, V gene, J gene, CDR3 protein, CDR3 DNA. A D gene is named only where the DNA matches it firmly. Rows may omit the clone size; those that give it use once, few, many or a size class.

once	.	TRBV15	TRBJ2-3	CATSRGLQGTDTQYF	TGTGCCACCAGCAGAGGGCTACAGGGCACAGATACGCAGTATTTT
.	TRBD2	TRBV3-1/TRBV3-2	TRBJ2-3	CASSLAGGPTGTDTQYF	TGTGCCAGCAGCCTAGCGGGGGGCCCGACGGGCACAGATACGCAGTATTTT
.	TRBD1	TRBV7-2	TRBJ1-2	CASSFGQGAPGYTF	TGTGCCAGCAGCTTCGGACAGGGGGCGCCTGGCTACACCTTC
.	.	TRBV5-1	TRBJ1-1	CASSLQGGNTEAFF	TGCGCCAGCAGCTTGCAGGGAGGGAACACTGAAGCTTTCTTT
.	TRBD2	TRBV6-5	TRBJ2-1	CASSRGGSSYNEQFF	TGTGCCAGCAGTCGCGGGGGGAGCTCCTACAATGAGCAGTTCTTC
.	.	TRBV20-1	TRBJ2-3	CSASPRVRTDTQYF	TGCAGTGCTAGTCCGAGGGTCCGGACAGATACGCAGTATTTT
few	.	TRBV5-6	TRBJ2-3	CASSFSRLTDTQYF	TGTGCCAGCAGCTTTAGTCGTCTCACAGATACGCAGTATTTT
.	TRBD1	TRBV19	TRBJ2-5	CASSRNRGPRETQYF	TGTGCCAGTAGTCGAAACAGGGGGCCTCGGGAGACCCAGTACTTC
.	TRBD1	TRBV28	TRBJ2-4	CASSRRTGGDLAKNIQYF	TGTGCCAGCAGTCGACGGACAGGGGGGGACTTAGCCAAAAACATTCAGTACTTC
.	.	TRBV6-5	TRBJ2-1	CASSYSWTHRLGEQFF	TGTGCCAGCAGTTACTCGTGGACTCACCGCCTGGGCGAGCAGTTCTTC
.	TRBD1	TRBV6-2/TRBV6-3	TRBJ2-7	CASSPVRTGTYEQYF	TGTGCCAGCAGTCCGGTGCGGACAGGGACCTACGAGCAGTACTTC
.	.	TRBV5-1	TRBJ2-5	CASRSGETQYF	TGCGCCAGCCGGTCGGGGGAGACCCAGTACTTC